Included here is one TCR beta chain sequence, with context. These data come from a study of patients and donors after allogeneic stem cell transplantation. TCRdb re-analysed the RT-PCR reads in MiXCR, keeping a single row per CDR3 protein. The sample contains roughly 200,000 distinct CDR3 sequences, 35% to 45% of which appear only once. The germline gives CDR1 SEHNR, CDR2 FQNEAQ (reference sequence). CDR3 length: 18 residues. J lost 3 bases, V lost 5 bases, and 14 bases had no gene match. The specimen was blood, either unsorted or a sorted T cell fraction (not recorded which). V is TRBV7-9 and J is TRBJ1-5; 9 nucleotides agree with TRBD1. This TCR was recovered from a human donor who was either an allogeneic HSCT recipient or a stem cell or donor lymphocyte infusion donor (not recorded which). It is not recorded whose cells these are; they may come from a transplant donor. Written as DNA, the CDR3 is TGTGCCAGCAGCCCTGAGGGGACAGGGACCTTCTACAATCAGCCCCAGCATTTT. It encodes CASSPEGTGTFYNQPQHF.